The 30 T cell receptor beta chains listed next were all sequenced from one sample in a study of blood T cell repertoires in COVID-19. Sequenced by immunoSEQ multiplex PCR; TCRdb stores in-frame clones only, minus some. This sample has 340,000 or so clones, with about nine tenths found just once. The sample was peripheral blood. Receptors originate from a man aged 45 to 65 with active or convalescent COVID-19.

In the case of this clone: Other DNA sequences within the sample encode an identical CDR3. CDR3 sequence: CASSVRQGADTQYF. CDR3 in DNA: TGTGCCAGCAGCGTGAGACAGGGAGCAGATACGCAGTATTTT. This rearrangement joins TRBV9 to TRBJ2-3, with 7 bases that match TRBD1. CDR1 and CDR2 (germline): SGDLS, YYNGEE. Trimming cost V 2 bases and J 4 bases; bases outside gene matches: 4. The CDR3 contains 14 residues.

This sequence joins TRBV28 and TRBJ1-5; unclear D gene. This CDR3 contains 14 residues. V was shortened by 0 bases and J by 7 bases, with 10 bases between the two germline ends. The germline V gene encodes CDR1 MDHEN and CDR2 SYDVKM. This CDR3 is CASSLWGRNQPQHF. The CDR3, as DNA: TGTGCCAGCAGTTTATGGGGCAGGAACCAGCCCCAGCATTTT.

The V gene is TRBV9, the J gene TRBJ1-1; 12 nucleotides align to TRBD1. The CDR3 covers 15 residues. CDR1 is SGDLS and CDR2 is YYNGEE in the germline V gene. V dropped 0 bases and J dropped 11; count of bases not matched to a gene: 8. CDR3 sequence reads: CASSVVGTGGAGAFF. CDR3 nucleotide sequence: TGTGCCAGCAGCGTAGTTGGGACAGGGGGCGCGGGGGCTTTCTTT.

This chain links TRBV29-1 with TRBJ1-2, with 9 positions matching TRBD1. J lost 6 bases, V lost 4 bases, and 9 bases had no gene match. The V gene's germline CDR1 is SQVTM and CDR2 ANQGSEA. The CDR3 sequence is 14 residues long. This CDR3 is CSVALTGGANGYTF. The CDR3 DNA reads as TGCAGCGTTGCCCTAACAGGGGGCGCGAATGGCTACACCTTC.

This sequence joins TRBV18 and TRBJ2-2, with TRBD2 matching 7 bases. The CDR3 is made up of 15 amino acids. V gave up 3 bases and J gave up 2 bases; unmatched junction bases: 3. Germline V gives CDR1 KGHSH, CDR2 LQKENI. In DNA, the CDR3 is TGTGCCAGCTCACCGGGACTACTAAACACCGGGGAGCTGTTTTTT. Its protein is CASSPGLLNTGELFF.

The chain joins TRBV25-1 to TRBJ2-6; D perhaps matches TRBD1 (6 bases). The CDR3 is made up of 17 amino acids. Germline CDR1 reads MGHDK; CDR2 reads SYGVNS. Trimming left V 3 bases short and J 1 base short, with 13 bases between. CDR3: CASSDGRGSSGANVLTF. CDR3 coding DNA: TGTGCCAGCAGTGACGGCAGGGGCTCTTCTGGGGCCAACGTCCTGACTTTC.

This rearrangement joins TRBV7-3 to TRBJ2-7; 8 bases are shared with TRBD1. The CDR3 contains 15 residues. Unmatched junction bases numbered 9, after V lost 6 bases and J lost 2 bases. Germline CDR1 and CDR2: SGHTA and FQGTGA. In nucleotides, the CDR3 is TGTGCCAGCAGTCCCAGGGGGCTCCTTACCTACGAGCAGTACTTC. This sequence encodes CASSPRGLLTYEQYF.

V gene TRBV27 combines with J gene TRBJ1-2; D remains ambiguous. The CDR3 runs to 15 residues. In germline, CDR1 is MNHEY, CDR2 SMNVEV (reference sequence). Trimming shortened V by 4 bases and J by 0 bases, and 12 bases separated the two germline ends. DNA for the CDR3: TGTGCCAGCAGTTCGATCGACAACTCTAACTATGGCTACACCTTC. Encoded protein: CASSSIDNSNYGYTF.

This chain joins TRBV19 and TRBJ2-7; D is perhaps TRBD1 (6 bases). The CDR3 runs 15 residues. Per the germline V gene, CDR1 is LNHDA and CDR2 is SQIVND (reference sequence). Trimming cost V 6 bases and J 4 bases, with 19 bases left between them. CDR3 in DNA: TGTGCCAGTAGGACCCGACAGGACGGTTCATACGAGCAGTACTTC. Protein sequence: CASRTRQDGSYEQYF.

The J gene is TRBJ1-2, the V gene TRBV3-1 (or the pseudogene TRBV3-2); D gene ambiguous. Per the germline V gene, CDR1 is LGHDT and CDR2 is YNNKEL (reference sequence). The germline V and J ends were trimmed by 1 base and 4 bases, with 4 bases remaining between them. The CDR3 loop spans 12 amino acids. The CDR3 loop is CASSQAIYGYTF. Here the CDR3 DNA reads TGTGCCAGCAGCCAAGCCATCTATGGCTACACCTTC.

The rearrangement links TRBV11-2 to TRBJ2-5; the D gene is possibly TRBD1 (5 bases). The CDR3 consists of 13 residues. The germline V gene has CDR1 SGHAT and CDR2 FQNNGV. The germline V and J ends were trimmed by 1 base and 3 bases, with 6 bases remaining between them. The CDR3 region has the DNA TGTGCCAGCAGCTTAGCCAGGGAAGAGACCCAGTACTTC. Amino acid sequence: CASSLAREETQYF.

The chain has TRBV11-3 and TRBJ2-5; 14 bases fit TRBD2. CDR1 and CDR2 from the germline V gene are SGHNT and YENEEA. With 4 bases clipped from V and 5 bases from J, the junction kept 9 bases outside the gene matches. The CDR3 has 17 residues. In DNA, the CDR3 is TGTGCCAGCAGCTCAAGACTAGCGGGAGGGTCGGGGGAGACCCAGTACTTC. It is translated as CASSSRLAGGSGETQYF.

The rearrangement uses TRBV9 and TRBJ2-3; the D is unclear. Germline loops: CDR1 SGDLS, CDR2 YYNGEE. Between the trimmed V and J ends, which lost 0 bases and 2 bases, there was a span of 10 bases. The CDR3 extends over 15 amino acids. CDR3 residues: CASSVGSPSTDTQYF. In DNA form, the CDR3 reads TGTGCCAGCAGCGTAGGAAGCCCCTCCACAGATACGCAGTATTTT.

This clone was detected a few times. The V call is TRBV9, the J call TRBJ1-5, with D hard to call. V gave up 0 bases and J gave up 0 bases, with 7 bases separating them. The CDR3 runs 15 residues. Germline CDR1 and CDR2: SGDLS and YYNGEE. This CDR3 reads CASSVAGNSNQPQHF. CDR3 sequence (DNA): TGTGCCAGCAGCGTAGCAGGTAATAGCAATCAGCCCCAGCATTTT.

The chain is built from TRBV9 and TRBJ2-3; D is possibly TRBD1 (5 bases). V lost 3 bases, J lost 2 bases, and 10 bases lay in between. The CDR3 is 14 residues long. In germline, CDR1 is SGDLS, CDR2 YYNGEE. The DNA for the CDR3 is TGTGCCAGCAGCGGGGGCGGCTACACAGATACGCAGTATTTT. Its protein is CASSGGGYTDTQYF.

The chain joins TRBV4-1 to TRBJ1-2; 7 bases line up with TRBD1. Germline V gene data show CDR1 as MGHRA and CDR2 as YSYEKL. The CDR3 runs to 15 residues. V lost 2 bases, J lost 0 bases, and 3 bases stayed unmatched. The CDR3 spells CASSQQGTANYGYTF. The CDR3 DNA sequence: TGCGCCAGCAGCCAACAAGGGACAGCTAACTATGGCTACACCTTC.

The genes are TRBV11-1 and TRBJ2-5, with D maybe TRBD1 (5 bases). The CDR3 is made up of 14 amino acids. V was shortened by 3 bases and J by 2 bases, with 10 bases between the two germline ends. CDR1 SGHAT and CDR2 FQDESV come from the germline V gene (reference sequence). As DNA, the CDR3 is TGTGCCAGCAGCTTGACAGAGGCACAAGAGACCCAGTACTTC. Amino acid sequence: CASSLTEAQETQYF.

This clone was seen once. The rearrangement uses TRBV6-5 and TRBJ1-1; D gene unclear. Trimming pared 0 bases from V and 1 base from J, leaving 6 bases between. CDR1 is MNHEY, CDR2 SVGAGI, per germline. The CDR3 consists of 14 residues. CDR3 sequence (DNA): TGTGCCAGCAGTTACTCGAACAGGAACACTGAAGCTTTCTTT. Its protein is CASSYSNRNTEAFF.

This clone was counted only a few times. This chain connects TRBV5-4 to TRBJ1-2; D might be TRBD1 (6 bases). The length of the CDR3 is 19 residues. V dropped 0 bases and J dropped 6 bases, with 27 bases sitting between them. In germline, CDR1 is SGHNT, CDR2 YYREEE (reference sequence). The CDR3 sequence is CASSLGDLRSRGFGDGYTF. The CDR3 nucleotides are TGTGCCAGCAGCTTGGGAGACTTGAGGAGCAGGGGCTTCGGGGATGGCTACACCTTC.

V and J are TRBV28 and TRBJ1-1; D not resolved. V was pared by 5 bases and J by 3 bases, with 4 bases between. The CDR3 runs 11 residues. Looked up from germline, CDR1 is MDHEN and CDR2 is SYDVKM. The CDR3 loop reads CASSGDTEAFF. CDR3 coding DNA: TGTGCCAGCAGTGGAGACACTGAAGCTTTCTTT.

The genes are TRBV3-1 (or the pseudogene TRBV3-2) and TRBJ1-1; a weak D match, TRBD1 (6 bases). The CDR3 sequence is 15 residues long. Germline V gene data show CDR1 as LGHDT and CDR2 as YNNKEL (reference sequence). The V and J ends lost 2 bases and 9 bases respectively, with 19 bases between them. The CDR3 DNA follows: TGTGCCAGCAGCCAACAGGGGTATCCTCCAATGCAAGCTTTCTTT. Translation: CASSQQGYPPMQAFF.

The rearrangement links TRBV2 to TRBJ2-7, with D tentatively TRBD1 (6 bases). Trimming shortened V by 8 bases and J by 1 base, and 18 bases separated the two germline ends. This CDR3 spans 15 amino acids. Germline V gene data show CDR1 as SNHLY and CDR2 as FYNNEI. The CDR3: CASSRAPGESYEQYF. The DNA of the CDR3 is TGTGCCAGCTCACGGGCGCCAGGGGAATCCTACGAGCAGTACTTC.

The rearrangement links TRBV19 to TRBJ1-1; no firm D call. V lost 5 bases, J lost 7 bases, and 17 bases lay in between. The CDR3 is 14 amino acids. Looked up from germline, CDR1 is LNHDA and CDR2 is SQIVND (reference sequence). For the CDR3, the DNA is TGTGCCAGTAGTGAGGGAGGCAGTATGATTGAAGCTTTCTTT. This sequence encodes CASSEGGSMIEAFF.

The CDR3 here is CASSLSGSGGYTF. CDR3 DNA: TGCGCCAGCAGCTTGTCGGGGTCTGGGGGCTACACCTTC. V is TRBV5-1 and J is TRBJ1-2, with D unclear. The CDR3 length is 13 residues. Germline V CDR1 and CDR2: SGHRS, YFSETQ. With 1 base removed from V and 8 bases from J, the gap between germline ends came to 12 bases.

The gene calls are TRBV6-1 and TRBJ1-5; D uncertain. Germline values: CDR1 MNHNS, CDR2 SASEGT. The CDR3 contains 12 residues. V lost 0 bases and J 11 bases, leaving 8 bases between the germline ends. The CDR3 spells CASSEAGSTQHF. The CDR3 bases are TGTGCCAGCAGTGAAGCTGGCAGTACCCAGCATTTT.

The chain combines TRBV2 with TRBJ2-5; TRBD1 matches at 9 bases. The CDR3 runs to 14 residues. Germline V CDR1 and CDR2: SNHLY, FYNNEI. V shed 6 bases, J shed 4 bases, and the junction held 6 bases outside the gene matches. The CDR3 is CASRGRDRAETQYF. The CDR3 nucleotides are TGTGCCAGCAGGGGCCGGGACAGGGCAGAGACCCAGTACTTC.

The chain employs TRBV2 and TRBJ1-3; D ambiguous. This CDR3 region has 13 residues. Germline CDR1 is SNHLY and CDR2 is FYNNEI. V lost 8 bases and J 2 bases, leaving 10 bases between the germline ends. In DNA form, the CDR3 reads TGTGCCAGCGACGCAGGTACTGGAAACACCATATATTTT. This translates into CASDAGTGNTIYF.

The chain couples TRBV6-5 to TRBJ1-2; 7 bases are a match to TRBD1. Germline CDR1 is MNHEY and CDR2 is SVGAGI. This CDR3 is built from 14 residues. J lost 4 bases, V lost 5 bases, and 7 bases had no gene match. CDR3 region: CASSRDSPPYGYTF. For the CDR3, the DNA is TGTGCCAGCAGTCGGGACAGTCCTCCCTATGGCTACACCTTC.

The rearrangement links TRBV7-8 to TRBJ2-3; possibly TRBD1 for D (6 bases). The CDR3 has 17 residues. V was clipped by 5 bases and J by 1 base, with 19 bases between them. The germline V gene encodes CDR1 SGHVS and CDR2 FQNEAQ. Here the CDR3 reads CASSVGSRDIRTDTQYF. The CDR3 bases are TGTGCCAGCAGCGTAGGTAGCCGGGACATCCGCACAGATACGCAGTATTTT. The full variable domain, its missing parts supplied by reference TRBV7-8 and TRBJ2-3, is GAGVSQSPRYKVAKRGQDVALRCDPISGHVSLFWYQQALGQGPEFLTYFQNEAQLDKSGLPSDRFFAERPEGSVSTLKIQRTQQEDSAVYLCASSVGSRDIRTDTQYFGPGTRLTVL.

This rearrangement joins TRBV28 to TRBJ2-7; 9 bases are shared with TRBD2. Trimming removed 7 bases from V and 4 bases from J; junction bases left unmatched: 11. The CDR3 sequence is 15 residues long. Germline V gene sequence: CDR1 MDHEN, CDR2 SYDVKM. CDR3 nucleotide sequence: TGTGCCAGCACCTACGATAGCGGGAGTAGATACGAGCAGTACTTC. Translating it yields CASTYDSGSRYEQYF.